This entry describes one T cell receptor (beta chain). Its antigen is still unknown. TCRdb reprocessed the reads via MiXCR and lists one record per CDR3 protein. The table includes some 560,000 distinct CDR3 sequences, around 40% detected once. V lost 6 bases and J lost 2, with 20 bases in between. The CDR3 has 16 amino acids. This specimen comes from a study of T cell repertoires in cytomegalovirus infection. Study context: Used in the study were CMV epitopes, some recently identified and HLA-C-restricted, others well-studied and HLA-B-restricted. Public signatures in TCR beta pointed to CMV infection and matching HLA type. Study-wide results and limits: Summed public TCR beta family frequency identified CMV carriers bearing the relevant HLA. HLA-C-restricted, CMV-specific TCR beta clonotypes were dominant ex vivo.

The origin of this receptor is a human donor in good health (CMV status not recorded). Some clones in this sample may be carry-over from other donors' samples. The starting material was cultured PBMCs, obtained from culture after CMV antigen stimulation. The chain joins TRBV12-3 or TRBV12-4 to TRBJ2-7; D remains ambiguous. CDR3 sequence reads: CASSPKRIRITYEQYF. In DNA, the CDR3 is TGTGCCAGCAGCCCAAAGCGTATCAGGATAACCTACGAGCAGTACTTC.